This TCR beta chain derives from a study of blood T cell repertoires in COVID-19. Assignment of participants to cohorts was predicated upon participant-reported clinical history. In the source study's methods: Researchers report that nucleated cell counts were estimated from reference gene primer amplification. Sequencing was performed with immunoSEQ multiplex PCR; in TCRdb, only in-frame clones are kept and a portion is missing. V and J calls and clone size are those listed in that table; D and trimming were worked out from the DNA. The sample includes 120,000 to 150,000 clones, roughly 90% of them seen just once. The CDR3 runs 17 residues. The V and J ends lost 2 bases and 3 bases respectively, with 18 bases between them. Germline values: CDR1 LNHDA, CDR2 SQIVND (reference sequence).

The source of this sequence is a woman aged 30 to 39 with acute COVID-19. The J gene is TRBJ2-3, the V gene TRBV19, with D perhaps matching TRBD1 (6 bases). Sequencing was carried out using PBMCs or T cells enriched from blood (not recorded which). DNA for the CDR3: TGTGCCAGTAGTATATTGCGACAGGTCCTGGGAACAGATACGCAGTATTTT. Protein product: CASSILRQVLGTDTQYF. The full variable domain, with the rest looked up from reference TRBV19 and TRBJ2-3, is DGGITQSPKYLFRKEGQNVTLSCEQNLNHDAMYWYRQDPGQGLRLIYYSQIVNDFQKGDIAEGYSVSREKKESFPLTVTSAQKNPTAFYLCASSILRQVLGTDTQYFGPGTRLTVL.